Below, 5 T cell receptor beta chains from the same sample are listed, as sequenced in a study of shared clonotypes between healthy human individuals. The data were produced by immunoSEQ multiplex PCR, yet TCRdb's version contains in-frame clones alone and is incomplete. The table has some 1 million clones, 65% to 80% seen once; the top ten hold roughly 1.4%. The sequenced sample consisted of memory CD4+ T cells sorted from blood. The subset is: CD45RA-negative fraction. The source is a man aged 18 to 30 in good health.

This rearrangement joins TRBV29-1 to TRBJ1-1, with 8 bases matching TRBD1. V lost 5 bases to trimming and J lost 0 bases; unmatched junction nucleotides: 5. The CDR3 is made up of 14 amino acids. From germline, CDR1 is SQVTM and CDR2 ANQGSEA. CDR3 in amino acids: CSVRPGGVNTEAFF. The CDR3 DNA sequence: TGCAGCGTTCGTCCAGGGGGCGTGAACACTGAAGCTTTCTTT.

The chain uses TRBV9 and TRBJ2-3; D gene ambiguous. CDR3 length: 14 residues. Trimming took 0 bases from V and 2 from J, leaving 7 bases between them. Germline CDR1 and CDR2: SGDLS and YYNGEE. The chain's CDR3 is CASSVAEFTDTQYF. For the CDR3, the DNA is TGTGCCAGCAGCGTAGCGGAGTTCACAGATACGCAGTATTTT.

Concerning this clone itself: This probably arose from a read error, given a far larger clone one base away. The same CDR3 also results from other DNA sequences found in this sample. The rearrangement links TRBV10-3 to TRBJ2-5; D remains unclear. The J call may be in error: the DNA end matches TRBJ2-7 better. The CDR3 sequence is 12 residues long. In germline, CDR1 is ENHRY, CDR2 SYGVKD. The CDR3 is CAISGTNYEQYF. The CDR3 nucleotides read TGTGCCATCAGTGGGACCAACTACGAGCAGTACTTC.

The chain uses TRBV6-1 and TRBJ2-5, with TRBD2 as a possible D gene (5 bases). Germline V gene data show CDR1 as MNHNS and CDR2 as SASEGT. This CDR3 is 12 amino acids long. Trimming took off 11 bases at V and 5 bases at J, with 15 bases between the two ends. The CDR3 DNA sequence: TGTGCCGGATCCCACCCGGGGGAGACCCAGTACTTC. It yields the protein CAGSHPGETQYF.

The rearrangement links TRBV5-5 to TRBJ2-7; 9 bases fit TRBD1. V was pared by 1 base and J by 6 bases, with 2 bases of the junction left unmatched. The CDR3 consists of 13 residues. Germline V gives CDR1 SGHKS, CDR2 YYEKEE (reference sequence). CDR3: CASSLLDRGEQYF. The DNA of the CDR3 is TGTGCCAGCAGCTTGTTGGACAGGGGCGAGCAGTACTTC.